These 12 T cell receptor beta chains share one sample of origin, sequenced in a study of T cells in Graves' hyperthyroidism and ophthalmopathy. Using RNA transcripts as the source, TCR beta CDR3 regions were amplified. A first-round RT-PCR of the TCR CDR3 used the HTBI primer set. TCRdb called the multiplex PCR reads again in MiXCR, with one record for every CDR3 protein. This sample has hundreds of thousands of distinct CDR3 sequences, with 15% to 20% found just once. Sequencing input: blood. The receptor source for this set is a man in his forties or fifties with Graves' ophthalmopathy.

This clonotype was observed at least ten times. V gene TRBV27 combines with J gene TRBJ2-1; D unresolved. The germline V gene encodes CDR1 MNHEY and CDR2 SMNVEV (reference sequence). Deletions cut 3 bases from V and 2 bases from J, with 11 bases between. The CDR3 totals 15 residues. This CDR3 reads CASSLRSQAYNEQFF. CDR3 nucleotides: TGTGCCAGCAGTTTGAGATCCCAGGCCTACAATGAGCAGTTCTTC.

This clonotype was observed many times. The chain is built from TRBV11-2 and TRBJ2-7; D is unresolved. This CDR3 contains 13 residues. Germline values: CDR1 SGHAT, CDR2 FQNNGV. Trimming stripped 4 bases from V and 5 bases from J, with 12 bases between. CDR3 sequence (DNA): TGTGCCAGCAGCTCTCGGCCCCGGGACGAGCAGTACTTC. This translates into CASSSRPRDEQYF.

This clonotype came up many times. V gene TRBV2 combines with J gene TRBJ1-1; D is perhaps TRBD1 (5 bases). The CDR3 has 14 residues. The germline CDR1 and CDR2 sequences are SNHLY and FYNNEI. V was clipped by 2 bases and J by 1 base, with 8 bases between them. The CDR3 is CASSEQGTNTEAFF. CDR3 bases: TGTGCCAGCAGTGAACAGGGAACGAACACTGAAGCTTTCTTT.

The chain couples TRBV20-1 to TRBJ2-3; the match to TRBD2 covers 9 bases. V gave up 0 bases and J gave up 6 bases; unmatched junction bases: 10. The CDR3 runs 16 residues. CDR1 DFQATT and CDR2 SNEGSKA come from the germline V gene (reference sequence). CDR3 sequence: CSARDRAGGISDTQYF. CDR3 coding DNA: TGCAGTGCTAGAGATCGAGCGGGGGGCATCTCGGATACGCAGTATTTT.

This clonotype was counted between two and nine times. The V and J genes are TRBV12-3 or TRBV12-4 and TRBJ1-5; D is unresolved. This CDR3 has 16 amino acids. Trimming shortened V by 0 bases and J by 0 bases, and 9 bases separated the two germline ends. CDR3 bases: TGTGCCAGCAGTTTAGCCTCTGGGGATAGCAATCAGCCCCAGCATTTT. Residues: CASSLASGDSNQPQHF.

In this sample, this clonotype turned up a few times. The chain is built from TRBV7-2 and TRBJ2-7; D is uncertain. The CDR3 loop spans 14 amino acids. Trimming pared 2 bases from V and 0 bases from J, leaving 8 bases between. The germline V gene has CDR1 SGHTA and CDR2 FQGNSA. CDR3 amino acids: CASSLSEVSYEQYF. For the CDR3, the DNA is TGTGCCAGCAGCTTATCTGAAGTCTCCTACGAGCAGTACTTC.

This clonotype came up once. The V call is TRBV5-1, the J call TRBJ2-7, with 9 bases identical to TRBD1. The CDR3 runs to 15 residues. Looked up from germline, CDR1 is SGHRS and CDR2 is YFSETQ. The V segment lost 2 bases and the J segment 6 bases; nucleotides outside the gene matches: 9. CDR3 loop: CASSFSGTGFREQYF. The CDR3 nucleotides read TGCGCCAGCAGCTTCTCCGGGACAGGGTTCCGCGAGCAGTACTTC.

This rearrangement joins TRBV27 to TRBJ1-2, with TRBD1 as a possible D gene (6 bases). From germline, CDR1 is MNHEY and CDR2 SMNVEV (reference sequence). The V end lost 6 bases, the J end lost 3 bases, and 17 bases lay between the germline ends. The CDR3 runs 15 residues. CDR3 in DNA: TGTGCCAGCAGCAAGCGGGGGGGCAGGGACTATGGCTACACCTTC. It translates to CASSKRGGRDYGYTF.

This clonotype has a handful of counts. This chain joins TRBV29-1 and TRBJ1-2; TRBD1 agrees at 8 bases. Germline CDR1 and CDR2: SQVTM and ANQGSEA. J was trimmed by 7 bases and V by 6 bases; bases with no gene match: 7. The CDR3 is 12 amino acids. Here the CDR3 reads CSVRQGAGGYTF. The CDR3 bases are TGCAGCGTCCGTCAGGGGGCGGGTGGCTACACCTTC.

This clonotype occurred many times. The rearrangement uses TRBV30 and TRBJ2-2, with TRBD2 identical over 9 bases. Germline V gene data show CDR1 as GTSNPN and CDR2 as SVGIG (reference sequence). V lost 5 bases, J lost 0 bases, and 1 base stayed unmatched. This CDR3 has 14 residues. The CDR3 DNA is TGTGCCTGGGCTAGCGGGGCGAACACCGGGGAGCTGTTTTTT. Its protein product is CAWASGANTGELFF.

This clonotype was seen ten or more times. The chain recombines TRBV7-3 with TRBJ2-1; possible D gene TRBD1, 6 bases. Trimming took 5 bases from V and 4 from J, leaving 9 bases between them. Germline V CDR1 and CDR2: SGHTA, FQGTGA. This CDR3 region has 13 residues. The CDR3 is CASSPDSYNEQFF. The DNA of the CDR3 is TGTGCCAGCAGCCCGGACAGTTACAATGAGCAGTTCTTC.

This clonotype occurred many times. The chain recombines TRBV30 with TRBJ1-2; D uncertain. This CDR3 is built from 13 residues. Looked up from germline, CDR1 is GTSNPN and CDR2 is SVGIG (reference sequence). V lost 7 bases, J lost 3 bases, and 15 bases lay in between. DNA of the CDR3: TGTGCCTTCCGAGAAGGGATGGACTATGGCTACACCTTC. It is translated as CAFREGMDYGYTF.